This TCR beta chain was observed in a study of monozygotic twins with inflammatory bowel disease. Findings and caveats of the study: T cell subtypes that differed could not be told apart.

For this clonotype: Its matching antigen is unknown.

With the 5' RACE reads reprocessed, TCRdb shows one record per CDR3 protein and no DNA. Found here are about 110,000 distinct CDR3 sequences; the top ten clones hold under 15%. The material sequenced was blood. This clonotype was obtained from a human donor with ulcerative colitis or Crohn's disease, or a healthy co-twin of an affected twin (not recorded which).

CDR3 sequence reads: CATSRDSPDSAYEQYF. The rearrangement links TRBV15 to TRBJ2-7; the D gene TCRdb calls, TRBD1, cannot be checked with no DNA. CDR3 length: 16 amino acids. Germline-derived CDR1 and CDR2 are LNHNV and YYDKDF (reference sequence).